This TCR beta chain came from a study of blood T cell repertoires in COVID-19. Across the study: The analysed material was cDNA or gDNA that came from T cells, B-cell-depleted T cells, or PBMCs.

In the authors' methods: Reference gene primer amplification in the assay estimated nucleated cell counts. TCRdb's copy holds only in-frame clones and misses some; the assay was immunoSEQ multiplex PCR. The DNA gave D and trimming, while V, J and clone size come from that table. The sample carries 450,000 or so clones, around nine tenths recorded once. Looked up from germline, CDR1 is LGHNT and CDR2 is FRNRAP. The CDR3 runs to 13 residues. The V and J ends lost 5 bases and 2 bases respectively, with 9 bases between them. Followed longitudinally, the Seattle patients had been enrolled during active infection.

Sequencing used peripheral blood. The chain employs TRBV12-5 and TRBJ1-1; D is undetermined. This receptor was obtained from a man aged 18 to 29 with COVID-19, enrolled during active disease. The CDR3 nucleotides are TGTGCTAGTGGTCTAACGGTTAACACTGAAGCTTTCTTT. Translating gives CASGLTVNTEAFF.